The 2 T cell receptor beta chains reported below all come from one sample, sequenced in a study of blood T cell repertoires in COVID-19. Assay used: immunoSEQ multiplex PCR; TCRdb lists only in-frame clones, some missing. The sample lists hundreds of thousands of clones, roughly nine tenths occurring once. The sample consisted of PBMCs or T cells enriched from blood (not recorded which). These receptor sequences come from a woman in her twenties or thirties who had recovered from COVID-19.

The chain employs TRBV12-3 or TRBV12-4 and TRBJ1-1; no clear D gene. There are 13 residues in the CDR3. Deletions cut 3 bases from V and 1 base from J, with 6 bases between. CDR3 sequence (DNA): TGTGCCAGCAGTTTTCGGGAGAACACTGAAGCTTTCTTT. It yields the protein CASSFRENTEAFF.

The chain couples TRBV5-1 to TRBJ2-7; 9 bases agree with TRBD1. Losses at the gene ends were 4 bases for V and 6 bases for J; bases not matched to a gene: 5. From germline, CDR1 is SGHRS and CDR2 YFSETQ. The CDR3 consists of 13 residues. This chain's CDR3 is CASSLDRGSEQYF. The CDR3 bases are TGCGCCAGCAGCCTGGACAGGGGCAGCGAGCAGTACTTC.